One and the same sample provided the 23 T cell receptor beta chains below, sequenced in a study of T cell changes during pregnancy in multiple sclerosis. Sequenced by immunoSEQ multiplex PCR; TCRdb stores in-frame clones only, minus some. Of about 77,000 clones in the sample, 89% are singletons; the top ten hold about 1.9%. The source material was peripheral blood, sampled before pregnancy. These receptor sequences come from a female donor with multiple sclerosis, enrolled in a pregnancy study.

This clone has only one observation. This sequence joins TRBV4-2 and TRBJ2-1; 9 bases align to TRBD1. Germline V lookup: CDR1 LGHNA, CDR2 YNFKEQ. Losses at the gene ends were 4 bases for V and 7 bases for J; bases not matched to a gene: 14. There are 17 residues in the CDR3. Here the CDR3 reads CASSRPSGQGGTNEQFF. Written as DNA, the CDR3 is TGTGCCAGCAGCCGCCCATCGGGACAGGGTGGGACGAATGAGCAGTTCTTC.

The chain is built from TRBV7-9 and TRBJ1-1; D possibly corresponds to TRBD1 (5 bases). Trimming removed 6 bases at V and 8 bases at J, with 19 bases between. The CDR3 runs 14 residues. Germline CDR1 and CDR2: SEHNR and FQNEAQ (reference sequence). The chain's CDR3 is CASSKGIGGIEAFF. As DNA, the CDR3 is TGTGCCAGCAGTAAGGGGATCGGGGGGATAGAAGCTTTCTTT.

This chain connects TRBV5-1 to TRBJ2-5; 9 bases line up with TRBD1. CDR1 and CDR2 from the germline V gene are SGHRS and YFSETQ. CDR3 length equals 13 residues. V lost 0 bases to trimming and J lost 9 bases; unmatched junction nucleotides: 3. The CDR3 sequence is CASSLEQGASQYF. CDR3 in DNA: TGCGCCAGCAGCTTGGAACAGGGGGCTTCCCAGTACTTC.

The chain carries TRBV5-1 and TRBJ1-1, with D maybe TRBD1 (6 bases). Germline-derived CDR1 and CDR2 are SGHRS and YFSETQ. V lost 3 bases, J lost 6 bases, and 21 bases lay in between. The CDR3 length is 16 residues. The CDR3 region has the DNA TGCGCCAGCAGCTGGGGTTTTACAGGGCGGATCCCTGAAGCTTTCTTT. Translating gives CASSWGFTGRIPEAFF.

This chain's CDR3 is CASSLAHRDNEQFF. For the CDR3, the DNA is TGTGCCAGCAGCTTAGCCCACCGGGACAATGAGCAGTTCTTC. The rearrangement uses TRBV11-1 and TRBJ2-1; D gene uncertain. The CDR3 is 14 amino acids. CDR1 and CDR2 from the germline V gene are SGHAT and FQDESV (reference sequence). Trimming took off 0 bases at V and 5 bases at J, with 8 bases between the two ends.

The J gene is TRBJ2-1, the V gene TRBV7-2, with 12 bases identical to TRBD2. The V gene's germline CDR1 is SGHTA and CDR2 FQGNSA. The CDR3 sequence is 16 residues long. Trimming took 4 bases from V and 4 from J; bases not matched to a gene: 5. The CDR3 sequence is CASSWAGTSGYNEQFF. The CDR3 nucleotides read TGTGCCAGCAGCTGGGCGGGGACTAGCGGGTACAATGAGCAGTTCTTC.

The rearrangement links TRBV6-4 to TRBJ2-2; 9 bases line up with TRBD2. Germline V lookup: CDR1 MRHNA, CDR2 SNTAGT. This CDR3 contains 15 residues. Losses at the gene ends were 5 bases for V and 5 bases for J; bases not matched to a gene: 6. CDR3 nucleotides: TGTGCCAGCAGTACCCGAGCGGGGGGTACCGGGGAGCTGTTTTTT. It encodes CASSTRAGGTGELFF.

The chain links TRBV18 to TRBJ1-1, with 7 bases aligning to TRBD1. The germline V gene encodes CDR1 KGHSH and CDR2 LQKENI. The CDR3 sequence is 16 residues long. The trim removed 3 bases at V and 1 base at J, leaving 8 bases unmatched. CDR3 nucleotides: TGTGCCAGCTCACCGGAACAGGGGTATTGGAACACTGAAGCTTTCTTT. Residues: CASSPEQGYWNTEAFF.

This clone was seen only a few times. This chain joins TRBV28 and TRBJ1-5; 8 bases match TRBD1. Germline values: CDR1 MDHEN, CDR2 SYDVKM. V lost 3 bases and J lost 7; bases outside the gene matches: 8. The CDR3 extends over 15 amino acids. The CDR3 DNA reads as TGTGCCAGCAGTTTCTTTCCACAGGGGGGGCAGCCCCAGCATTTT. Encoded protein: CASSFFPQGGQPQHF.

In this sample, this clone turned up a few times. This chain connects TRBV5-1 to TRBJ1-3; D is ambiguous. The V end lost 5 bases, the J end lost 2 bases, and 5 bases lay between the germline ends. The CDR3 extends over 12 amino acids. Germline CDR1 reads SGHRS; CDR2 reads YFSETQ. This chain's CDR3 is CASRAPGNTIYF. Here the CDR3 DNA reads TGCGCCAGCAGAGCACCTGGAAACACCATATATTTT.

The V and J genes are TRBV11-3 and TRBJ1-1; D remains ambiguous. This CDR3 is 15 amino acids long. Germline CDR1 SGHNT, CDR2 YENEEA. Between the trimmed V and J ends, which lost 5 bases and 4 bases, there was a span of 17 bases. CDR3 DNA sequence: TGTGCCAGCAGCCTTTCCCGGGGAGGGAGCACTGAAGCTTTCTTT. This codes for CASSLSRGGSTEAFF.

J is TRBJ2-2 and V is TRBV19; D unresolved. The CDR3 runs to 12 residues. In germline, CDR1 is LNHDA, CDR2 SQIVND (reference sequence). The ends were cut back, 9 bases at V and 0 bases at J, with 5 bases in the middle. CDR3 nucleotide sequence: TGTGCCAGCACTACGAACACCGGGGAGCTGTTTTTT. Its translation: CASTTNTGELFF.

The rearrangement uses TRBV10-2 and TRBJ1-1, with TRBD1 identical over 7 bases. This CDR3 region has 16 residues. Trimming cost V 2 bases and J 0 bases; bases outside gene matches: 6. CDR1 is WSHSY and CDR2 is SAAADI in the germline V gene. CDR3 amino acids: CASSEASDRVNTEAFF. The CDR3 region has the DNA TGCGCCAGCAGTGAGGCTAGTGACAGGGTGAACACTGAAGCTTTCTTT.

The V and J genes are TRBV2 and TRBJ1-4; D may be TRBD1 (5 bases). V was trimmed by 6 bases and J by 12 bases, leaving 14 bases between them. The CDR3 length is 12 residues. CDR1 and CDR2 (germline): SNHLY, FYNNEI. The CDR3 region has the DNA TGTGCCAGCAGCGGACACCTGGCGGAACTGTTTTTT. Translating gives CASSGHLAELFF.

This chain joins TRBV10-3 and TRBJ1-4; a weak D match, TRBD1 (5 bases). CDR3 size: 11 residues. Germline CDR1 is ENHRY and CDR2 is SYGVKD. V shed 4 bases and J shed 11 bases, with 8 bases lying between them. In nucleotides, the CDR3 is TGTGCCATCAGTGGGGGGGGGAAACTGTTTTTT. This translates into CAISGGGKLFF.

V usage is TRBV30 and J usage is TRBJ2-5; D perhaps matches TRBD2 (5 bases). The CDR3 extends over 15 amino acids. V lost 1 base and J 2 bases, leaving 14 bases between the germline ends. CDR1 and CDR2 (germline): GTSNPN, SVGIG (reference sequence). CDR3 sequence: CAWSDIGLGQETQYF. DNA for the CDR3: TGTGCCTGGAGTGACATAGGACTGGGACAAGAGACCCAGTACTTC. The full variable domain, with the rest looked up from reference TRBV30 and TRBJ2-5, is SQTIHQWPATLVQPVGSPLSLECTVEGTSNPNLYWYRQAAGRGLQLLFYSVGIGQISSEVPQNLSASRPQDRQFILSSKKLLLSDSGFYLCAWSDIGLGQETQYFGPGTRLLVL.

The chain uses TRBV25-1 and TRBJ1-1, with D possibly being TRBD1 (5 bases). With 5 bases removed from V and 0 bases from J, the gap between germline ends came to 16 bases. This CDR3 is built from 16 residues. Germline V gives CDR1 MGHDK, CDR2 SYGVNS. CDR3 DNA: TGTGCCAGCAGTCGGAGAAGGGGCCCTATGAACACTGAAGCTTTCTTT. Its translation: CASSRRRGPMNTEAFF. Complete variable domain (other parts from reference TRBV25-1 and TRBJ1-1): EADIYQTPRYLVIGTGKKITLECSQTMGHDKMYWYQQDPGMELHLIHYSYGVNSTEKGDLSSESTVSRIRTEHFPLTLESARPSHTSQYLCASSRRRGPMNTEAFFGQGTRLTVV.

V usage is TRBV18 and J usage is TRBJ2-2, with D unclear. The germline V gene has CDR1 KGHSH and CDR2 LQKENI. Between the trimmed V and J ends, which lost 3 bases and 4 bases, there was a span of 9 bases. The CDR3 has 14 residues. The CDR3 spells CASSPPGLTGELFF. Written as DNA, the CDR3 is TGTGCCAGCTCACCCCCGGGTCTCACCGGGGAGCTGTTTTTT.

The chain employs TRBV18 and TRBJ2-7; no firm D call. The CDR3 loop spans 17 amino acids. Germline V gene data show CDR1 as KGHSH and CDR2 as LQKENI. V was trimmed by 1 base and J by 0 bases, leaving 16 bases between them. The CDR3 DNA sequence: TGTGCCAGCTCACCACGACGGTACCTAACAGTCTCCTACGAGCAGTACTTC. Its translation: CASSPRRYLTVSYEQYF.

The J gene is TRBJ1-3, the V gene TRBV5-1; 8 positions match TRBD1. V was clipped by 4 bases and J by 0 bases; unmatched bases: 9. The germline V gene has CDR1 SGHRS and CDR2 YFSETQ. This CDR3 is 17 amino acids long. The CDR3 DNA is TGCGCCAGCAGCGGGCGGACAGGGAACTTCTCTGGAAACACCATATATTTT. Residues: CASSGRTGNFSGNTIYF.

V usage is TRBV2 and J usage is TRBJ1-1; D not resolved. Between the trimmed V and J ends, which lost 4 bases and 7 bases, there was a span of 10 bases. The CDR3 is 12 residues long. The germline V gene encodes CDR1 SNHLY and CDR2 FYNNEI. The CDR3 region is CASSVLAVEAFF. The CDR3 DNA follows: TGTGCCAGCAGTGTGTTAGCAGTTGAAGCTTTCTTT.

The chain recombines TRBV28 with TRBJ1-5; maybe TRBD1 (5 bases). The V and J ends lost 4 bases and 4 bases respectively, with 11 bases between them. Germline V lookup: CDR1 MDHEN, CDR2 SYDVKM. This CDR3 contains 14 residues. CDR3 region: CASSSPSGNQPQHF. For the CDR3, the DNA is TGTGCCAGCAGTTCACCCTCAGGGAATCAGCCCCAGCATTTT.

This chain joins TRBV9 and TRBJ1-1; TRBD1 agrees at 9 bases. Germline V gives CDR1 SGDLS, CDR2 YYNGEE. The J segment lost 4 bases and the V segment lost 3 bases, leaving 4 bases of the junction unmatched. The CDR3 sequence is 14 residues long. The CDR3 loop reads CASSAQGAPTEAFF. The CDR3 DNA reads as TGTGCCAGCAGCGCACAGGGGGCGCCCACTGAAGCTTTCTTT.